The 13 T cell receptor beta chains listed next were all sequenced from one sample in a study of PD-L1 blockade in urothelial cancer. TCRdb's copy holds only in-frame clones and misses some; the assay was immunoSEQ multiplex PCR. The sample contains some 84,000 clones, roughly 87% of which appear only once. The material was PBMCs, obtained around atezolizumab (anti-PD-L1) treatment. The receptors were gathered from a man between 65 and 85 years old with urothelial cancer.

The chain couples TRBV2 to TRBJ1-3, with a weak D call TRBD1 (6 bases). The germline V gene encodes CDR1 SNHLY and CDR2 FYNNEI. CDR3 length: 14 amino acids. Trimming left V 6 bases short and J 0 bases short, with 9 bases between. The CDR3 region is CASSLGGSGNTIYF. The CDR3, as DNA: TGTGCCAGCAGCTTAGGGGGCTCTGGAAACACCATATATTTT.

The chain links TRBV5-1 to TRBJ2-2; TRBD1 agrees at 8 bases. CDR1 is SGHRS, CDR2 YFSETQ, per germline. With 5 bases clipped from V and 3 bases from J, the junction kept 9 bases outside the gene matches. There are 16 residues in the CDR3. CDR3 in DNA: TGCGCCAGCAGTCTCGGACAGGGCGGGGACACCGGGGAGCTGTTTTTT. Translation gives CASSLGQGGDTGELFF.

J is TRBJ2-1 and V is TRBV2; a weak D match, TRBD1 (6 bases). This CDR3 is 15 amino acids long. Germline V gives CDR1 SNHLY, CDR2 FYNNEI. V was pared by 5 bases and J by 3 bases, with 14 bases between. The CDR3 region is CASSINQGFYNEQFF. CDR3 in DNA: TGTGCCAGCAGTATAAACCAGGGGTTCTACAATGAGCAGTTCTTC.

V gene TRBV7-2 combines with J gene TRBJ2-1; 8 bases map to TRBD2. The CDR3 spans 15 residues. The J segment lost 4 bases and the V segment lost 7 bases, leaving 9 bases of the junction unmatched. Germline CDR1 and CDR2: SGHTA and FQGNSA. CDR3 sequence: CASIRDSGTYNEQFF. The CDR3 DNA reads TGTGCCAGCATCCGGGATAGCGGGACTTACAATGAGCAGTTCTTC.

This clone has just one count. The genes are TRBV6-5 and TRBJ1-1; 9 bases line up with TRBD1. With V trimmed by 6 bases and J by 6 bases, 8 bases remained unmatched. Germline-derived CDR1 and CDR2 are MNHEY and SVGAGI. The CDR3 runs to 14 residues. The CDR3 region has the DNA TGTGCCAGCAGGCCGACAGGGGGTGGCTCTGAAGCTTTCTTT. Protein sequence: CASRPTGGGSEAFF.

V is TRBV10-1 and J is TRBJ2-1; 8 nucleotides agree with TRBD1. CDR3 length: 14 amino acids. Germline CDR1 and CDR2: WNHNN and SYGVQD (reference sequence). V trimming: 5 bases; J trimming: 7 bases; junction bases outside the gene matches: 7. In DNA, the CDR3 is TGCGCCAGCAGTTCCAGGACAGGGCCAAATGAGCAGTTCTTC. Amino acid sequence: CASSSRTGPNEQFF.

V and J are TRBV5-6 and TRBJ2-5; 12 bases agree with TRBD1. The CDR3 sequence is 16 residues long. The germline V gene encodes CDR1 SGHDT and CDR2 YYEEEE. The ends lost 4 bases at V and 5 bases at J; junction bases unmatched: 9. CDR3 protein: CASSVRDRGPYETQYF. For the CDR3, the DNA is TGTGCCAGCAGCGTACGGGACAGGGGGCCTTATGAGACCCAGTACTTC. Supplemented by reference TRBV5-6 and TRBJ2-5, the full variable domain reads DAGVTQSPTHLIKTRGQQVTLRCSPKSGHDTVSWYQQALGQGPQFIFQYYEEEERQRGNFPDRFSGHQFPNYSSELNVNALLLGDSALYLCASSVRDRGPYETQYFGPGTRLLVL.

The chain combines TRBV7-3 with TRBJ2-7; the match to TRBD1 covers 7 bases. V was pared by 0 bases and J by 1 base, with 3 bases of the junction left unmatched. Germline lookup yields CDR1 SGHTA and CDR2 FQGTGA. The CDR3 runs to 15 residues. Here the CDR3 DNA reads TGTGCCAGCAGCTTAACCCGACAGGGATCCTACGAGCAGTACTTC. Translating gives CASSLTRQGSYEQYF.

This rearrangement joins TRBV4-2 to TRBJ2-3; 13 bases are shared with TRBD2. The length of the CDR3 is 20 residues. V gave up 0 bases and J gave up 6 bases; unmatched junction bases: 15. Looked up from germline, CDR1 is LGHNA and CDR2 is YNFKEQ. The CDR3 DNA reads TGTGCCAGCAGCCAAGATTATAAAGGAGGACTAGCGGGAGCCCTTGATACGCAGTATTTT. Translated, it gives CASSQDYKGGLAGALDTQYF.

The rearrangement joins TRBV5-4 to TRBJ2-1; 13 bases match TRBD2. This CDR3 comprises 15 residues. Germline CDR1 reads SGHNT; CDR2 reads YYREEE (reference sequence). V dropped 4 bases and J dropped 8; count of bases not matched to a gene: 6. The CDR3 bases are TGTGCCAGCAGCCCGAGACTAGCGGGGGGCGATGAGCAGTTCTTC. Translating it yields CASSPRLAGGDEQFF. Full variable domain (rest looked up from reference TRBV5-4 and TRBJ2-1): ETGVTQSPTHLIKTRGQQVTLRCSSQSGHNTVSWYQQALGQGPQFIFQYYREEENGRGNFPPRFSGLQFPNYSSELNVNALELDDSALYLCASSPRLAGGDEQFFGPGTRLTVL.

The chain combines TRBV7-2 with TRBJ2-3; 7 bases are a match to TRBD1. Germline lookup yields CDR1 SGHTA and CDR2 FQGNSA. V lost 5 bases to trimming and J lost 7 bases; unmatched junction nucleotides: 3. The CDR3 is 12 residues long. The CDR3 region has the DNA TGTGCCAGCAGCACAGGGGAGTATACGCAGTATTTT. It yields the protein CASSTGEYTQYF.

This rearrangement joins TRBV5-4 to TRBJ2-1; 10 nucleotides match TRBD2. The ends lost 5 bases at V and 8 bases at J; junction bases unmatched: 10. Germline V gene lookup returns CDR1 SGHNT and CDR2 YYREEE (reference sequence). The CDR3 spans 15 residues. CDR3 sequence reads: CASSPTSGKGDEQFF. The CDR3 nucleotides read TGTGCCAGCAGTCCTACTAGCGGGAAAGGTGATGAGCAGTTCTTC.

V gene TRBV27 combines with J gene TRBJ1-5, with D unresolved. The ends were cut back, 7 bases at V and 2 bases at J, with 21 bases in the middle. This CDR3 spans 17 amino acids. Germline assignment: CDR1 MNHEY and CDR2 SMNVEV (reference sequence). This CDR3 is CASTPAGFHGGNQPQHF. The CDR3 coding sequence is TGTGCCAGCACCCCGGCGGGTTTCCATGGGGGCAATCAGCCCCAGCATTTT.